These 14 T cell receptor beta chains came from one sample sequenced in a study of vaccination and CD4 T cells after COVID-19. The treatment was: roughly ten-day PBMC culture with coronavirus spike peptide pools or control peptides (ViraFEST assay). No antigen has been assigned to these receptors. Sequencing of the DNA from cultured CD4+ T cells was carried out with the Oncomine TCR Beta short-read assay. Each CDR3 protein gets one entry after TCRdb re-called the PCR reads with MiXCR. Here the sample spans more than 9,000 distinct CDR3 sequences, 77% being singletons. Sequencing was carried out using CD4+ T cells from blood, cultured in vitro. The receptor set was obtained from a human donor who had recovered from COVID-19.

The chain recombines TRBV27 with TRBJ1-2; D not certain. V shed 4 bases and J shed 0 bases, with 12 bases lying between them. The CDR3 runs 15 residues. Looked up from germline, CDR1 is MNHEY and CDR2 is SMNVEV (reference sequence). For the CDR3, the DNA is TGTGCCAGCAGTTCCCCCCAGAAGGCTAACTATGGCTACACCTTC. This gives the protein CASSSPQKANYGYTF.

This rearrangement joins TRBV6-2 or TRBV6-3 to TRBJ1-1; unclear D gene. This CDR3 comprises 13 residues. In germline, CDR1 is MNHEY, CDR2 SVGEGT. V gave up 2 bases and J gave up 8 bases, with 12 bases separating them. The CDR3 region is CASSYRVPPEAFF. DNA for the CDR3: TGTGCCAGCAGTTACAGGGTTCCCCCCGAAGCTTTCTTT.

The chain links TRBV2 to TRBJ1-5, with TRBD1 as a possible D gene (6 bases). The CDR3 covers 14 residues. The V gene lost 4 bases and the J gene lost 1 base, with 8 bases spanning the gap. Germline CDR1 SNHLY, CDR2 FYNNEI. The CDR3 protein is CASSGQASNQPQHF. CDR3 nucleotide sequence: TGTGCCAGCAGTGGACAGGCCAGCAATCAGCCCCAGCATTTT.

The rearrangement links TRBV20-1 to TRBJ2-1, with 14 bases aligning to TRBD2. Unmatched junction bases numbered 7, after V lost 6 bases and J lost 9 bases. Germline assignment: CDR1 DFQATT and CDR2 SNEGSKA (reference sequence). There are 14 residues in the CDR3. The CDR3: CSAPGLAGVSEQFF. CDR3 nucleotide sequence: TGCAGTGCGCCGGGACTAGCGGGAGTTTCTGAGCAGTTCTTC.

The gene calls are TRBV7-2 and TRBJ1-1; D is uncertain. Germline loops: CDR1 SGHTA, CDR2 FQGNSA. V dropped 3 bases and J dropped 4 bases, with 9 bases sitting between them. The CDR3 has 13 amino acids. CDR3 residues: CASSFEGPTEAFF. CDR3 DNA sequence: TGTGCCAGCAGCTTTGAGGGTCCCACTGAAGCTTTCTTT.

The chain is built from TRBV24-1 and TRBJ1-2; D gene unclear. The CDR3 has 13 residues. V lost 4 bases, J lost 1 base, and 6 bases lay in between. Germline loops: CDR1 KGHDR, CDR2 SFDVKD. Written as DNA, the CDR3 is TGTGCCACCAGTGAAGGTAGTAACTATGGCTACACCTTC. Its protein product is CATSEGSNYGYTF.

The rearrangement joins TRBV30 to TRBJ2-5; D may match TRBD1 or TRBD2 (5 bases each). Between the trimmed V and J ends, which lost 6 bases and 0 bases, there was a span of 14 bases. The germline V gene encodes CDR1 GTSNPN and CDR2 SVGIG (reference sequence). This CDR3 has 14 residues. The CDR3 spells CACGTVPYQETQYF. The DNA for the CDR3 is TGTGCCTGTGGGACGGTTCCGTACCAAGAGACCCAGTACTTC.

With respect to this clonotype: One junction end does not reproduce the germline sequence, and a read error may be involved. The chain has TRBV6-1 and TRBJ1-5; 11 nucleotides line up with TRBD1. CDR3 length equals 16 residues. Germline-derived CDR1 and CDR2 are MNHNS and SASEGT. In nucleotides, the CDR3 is TGTACCAGCAGTCACCGGGACAGGGGGAGCAATCAGCCCCAGCATTTT. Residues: CTSSHRDRGSNQPQHF.

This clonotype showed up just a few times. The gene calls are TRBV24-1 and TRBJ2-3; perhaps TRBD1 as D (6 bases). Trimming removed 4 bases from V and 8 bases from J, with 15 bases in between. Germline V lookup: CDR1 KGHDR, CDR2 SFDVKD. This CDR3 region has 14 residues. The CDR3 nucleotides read TGTGCCACCAGTGAGGGAACAGGGATCGGTACGCAGTATTTT. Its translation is CATSEGTGIGTQYF.

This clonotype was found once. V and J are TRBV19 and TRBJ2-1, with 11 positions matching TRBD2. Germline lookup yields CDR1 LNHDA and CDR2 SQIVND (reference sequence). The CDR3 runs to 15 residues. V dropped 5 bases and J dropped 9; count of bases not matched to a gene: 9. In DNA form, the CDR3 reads TGTGCCAGTAGTGAGACTAGCGGGATATCGGGTGAGCAGTTCTTC. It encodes CASSETSGISGEQFF.

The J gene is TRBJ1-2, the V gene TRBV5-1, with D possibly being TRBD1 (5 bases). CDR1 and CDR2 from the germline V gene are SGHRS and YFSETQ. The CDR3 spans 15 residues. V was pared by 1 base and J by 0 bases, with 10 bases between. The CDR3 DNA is TGCGCCAGCAGCTTGCGGGGGGATACTAACTATGGCTACACCTTC. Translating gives CASSLRGDTNYGYTF. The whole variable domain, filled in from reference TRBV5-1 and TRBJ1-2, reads KAGVTQTPRYLIKTRGQQVTLSCSPISGHRSVSWYQQTPGQGLQFLFEYFSETQRNKGNFPGRFSGRQFSNSRSEMNVSTLELGDSALYLCASSLRGDTNYGYTFGSGTRLTVV.

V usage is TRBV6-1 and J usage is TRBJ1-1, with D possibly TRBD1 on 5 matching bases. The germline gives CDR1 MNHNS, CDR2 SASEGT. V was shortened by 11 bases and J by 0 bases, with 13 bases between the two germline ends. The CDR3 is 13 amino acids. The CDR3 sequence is CAGRQSMNTEAFF. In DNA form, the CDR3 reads TGTGCCGGCCGACAGTCTATGAACACTGAAGCTTTCTTT.

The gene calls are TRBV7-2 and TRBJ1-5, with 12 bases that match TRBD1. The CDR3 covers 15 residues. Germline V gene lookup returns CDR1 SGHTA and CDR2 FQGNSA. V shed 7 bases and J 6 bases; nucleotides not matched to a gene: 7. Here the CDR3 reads CASTRSGQGAQPQHF. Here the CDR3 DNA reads TGTGCCAGCACCCGCTCGGGACAGGGGGCTCAGCCCCAGCATTTT. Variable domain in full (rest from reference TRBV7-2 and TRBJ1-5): GAGVSQSPSNKVTEKGKDVELRCDPISGHTALYWYRQSLGQGLEFLIYFQGNSAPDKSGLPSDRFSAERTGGSVSTLTIQRTQQEDSAVYLCASTRSGQGAQPQHFGDGTRLSIL.

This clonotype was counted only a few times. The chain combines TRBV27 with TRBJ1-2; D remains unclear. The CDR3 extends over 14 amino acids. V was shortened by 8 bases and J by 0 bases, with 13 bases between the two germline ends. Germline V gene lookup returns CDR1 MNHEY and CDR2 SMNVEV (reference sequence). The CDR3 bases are TGTGCCAGCGGATGGACGGGCACTAACTATGGCTACACCTTC. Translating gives CASGWTGTNYGYTF.